This is a list of T cell receptor beta chains from one sample in a study of OX40 agonist ivuxolimab in advanced cancers. Assay: immunoSEQ multiplex PCR; the TCRdb copy retains only in-frame clones and omits some. The sample lists around 100,000 clones; 75% to 95% were seen once. Sequencing was performed on CD4+ or CD8+ T cells sorted from blood, taken in a trial of the OX40 agonist ivuxolimab. These receptors originate from an adult with an advanced solid tumor such as melanoma, head and neck, liver or kidney cancer. CDR3s include the opening cysteine and the closing phenylalanine or tryptophan. The order of the fields is V gene, clone size, D gene, J gene, CDR3 protein, CDR3 DNA. The D gene is left open where the match is weak. Only some rows state a clone size, as once, few, many or a class for expanded clones.

TRBV19,-,TRBD1,TRBJ1-5,CASSPHDRGSQPQHF,TGTGCCAGTAGTCCCCACGACAGGGGAAGTCAGCCCCAGCATTTT
TRBV18,-,TRBD1,TRBJ1-4,CASSPPGTGTGGPPTNEKLFF,TGTGCCAGCTCACCACCGGGAACCGGGACAGGGGGCCCCCCAACTAATGAAAAACTGTTTTTT
TRBV11-2,-,TRBD2,TRBJ2-1,CASSSLAGGVEQFF,TGTGCCAGCAGCTCTCTAGCGGGAGGTGTAGAGCAGTTCTTC
TRBV15,-,TRBD1,TRBJ2-5,CATSRGAGGEETQYF,TGTGCCACCAGCAGGGGGGCAGGGGGCGAAGAGACCCAGTACTTC
TRBV2,-,-,TRBJ1-4,CASSLASREKLFF,TGTGCCAGCTCACTTGCCAGCAGGGAAAAACTGTTTTTT
TRBV7-3,-,-,TRBJ2-2,CASSFQTGGELFF,TGTGCCAGCAGCTTTCAGACAGGCGGGGAGCTGTTTTTT
TRBV18,-,-,TRBJ2-1,CASSHDTGTSSYNEQFF,TGTGCCAGCTCACACGACACCGGGACATCATCCTACAATGAGCAGTTCTTC
TRBV11-3,-,TRBD2,TRBJ2-7,CASSLDRVLLAGGLTYEQYF,TGTGCCAGCAGCTTAGATCGGGTCCTGCTAGCGGGAGGACTCACCTACGAGCAGTACTTC
TRBV11-2,-,-,TRBJ2-5,CASSLGGPGGETQYF,TGTGCCAGCAGCTTAGGGGGGCCGGGAGGAGAGACCCAGTACTTC
TRBV20-1,-,-,TRBJ2-5,CSARGLETQYF,TGCAGTGCTAGAGGTCTGGAGACCCAGTACTTC
TRBV7-9,-,TRBD2,TRBJ2-3,CASSLQLAGATDTQYF,TGTGCCAGCAGCTTACAACTAGCGGGAGCAACCGATACGCAGTATTTT
TRBV5-1,few,TRBD1,TRBJ1-1,CASSPETGLGNTEAFF,TGCGCCAGCAGCCCAGAGACAGGGCTGGGAAACACTGAAGCTTTCTTT
TRBV28,-,TRBD1,TRBJ2-7,CASRPIAGQGFYEQYF,TGTGCCAGCAGACCCATCGCGGGACAGGGTTTCTACGAGCAGTACTTC
TRBV7-2,-,-,TRBJ1-1,CASSLAAAVNTEAFF,TGTGCCAGCAGCTTAGCGGCAGCCGTGAACACTGAAGCTTTCTTT
TRBV11-3,-,TRBD2,TRBJ2-1,CASSLGREGQDEQFF,TGTGCCAGCAGCCTCGGGCGGGAGGGCCAGGATGAGCAGTTCTTC
TRBV7-9,-,TRBD2,TRBJ2-3,CASSPHWGGSEDTQYF,TGTGCCAGCAGCCCCCATTGGGGCGGGAGCGAGGATACGCAGTATTTT
TRBV11-3,-,-,TRBJ2-2,CASSPHLVFAGGSHTGELFF,TGTGCCAGCAGCCCACATCTCGTTTTCGCGGGTGGATCGCACACCGGGGAGCTGTTTTTT
TRBV28,-,-,TRBJ1-2,CASRDQYYGYTF,TGTGCCAGCAGGGATCAATACTATGGCTACACCTTC
TRBV15,-,TRBD2,TRBJ2-3,CATSRGLAADTQYF,TGTGCCACCAGCAGGGGACTAGCGGCAGATACGCAGTATTTT
TRBV6-6,-,-,TRBJ1-2,CASSLTENYGYTF,TGTGCCAGCAGCCTAACAGAAAACTATGGCTACACCTTC
TRBV5-1,-,-,TRBJ1-1,CASSPTVGTEAFF,TGCGCCAGCAGCCCGACGGTGGGCACTGAAGCTTTCTTT
TRBV28,-,TRBD2,TRBJ2-1,CASSSWVSGGRSYNEQFF,TGTGCCAGCAGTTCCTGGGTTAGCGGGGGGCGCTCCTACAATGAGCAGTTCTTC
TRBV10-3,-,-,TRBJ2-5,CAISESVRQETQYF,TGTGCCATCAGTGAGTCTGTTAGACAAGAGACCCAGTACTTC
TRBV11-2,-,-,TRBJ1-1,CASSEKRMGLSTEAFF,TGTGCCAGCAGCGAGAAGAGGATGGGGCTTAGCACTGAAGCTTTCTTT
TRBV2,once,TRBD1,TRBJ2-3,CASKRQGSTDTQYF,TGTGCCAGCAAAAGACAGGGTAGCACAGATACGCAGTATTTT
TRBV7-3,-,TRBD2,TRBJ2-5,CASAILRLAGQETQYF,TGTGCCAGCGCCATACTTCGGTTAGCGGGACAAGAGACCCAGTACTTC
TRBV7-9,-,TRBD1,TRBJ2-1,CASSLQGPVANEQFF,TGTGCCAGCAGTCTACAGGGGCCAGTCGCGAATGAGCAGTTCTTC
TRBV30,-,-,TRBJ1-2,CAVSTGRGNYGYTF,TGTGCCGTATCGACGGGGCGGGGTAACTATGGCTACACCTTC
TRBV6-6,-,TRBD2,TRBJ2-7,CASTLAGELYEQYF,TGTGCCAGCACTCTAGCGGGCGAACTATACGAGCAGTACTTC
TRBV18,-,TRBD2,TRBJ2-7,CASSPTSELEQYF,TGTGCCAGCTCACCGACTAGCGAGCTCGAGCAGTACTTC
TRBV11-3,-,-,TRBJ2-7,CASSSNFDRAGEQYF,TGTGCCAGCAGCTCGAACTTCGACAGGGCGGGGGAGCAGTACTTC
TRBV6-1,-,TRBD1,TRBJ1-5,CASITRGSGQPQHF,TGTGCCAGCATCACCAGGGGGTCGGGTCAGCCCCAGCATTTT
TRBV28,-,TRBD1,TRBJ2-7,CASSLGGQGARNEQYF,TGTGCCAGCAGTTTAGGTGGGCAGGGGGCGCGCAACGAGCAGTACTTC
TRBV28,-,TRBD1,TRBJ1-2,CASTLMNGDRAYGGYTF,TGTGCCAGCACACTAATGAACGGGGACAGGGCGTATGGTGGCTACACCTTC
TRBV5-1,-,-,TRBJ2-3,CASSLARAGTDTQYF,TGCGCCAGCAGCTTGGCCAGGGCGGGTACAGATACGCAGTATTTT
TRBV11-3,-,-,TRBJ2-1,CASSPGGLNNEQFF,TGTGCCAGCAGCCCCGGGGGGCTCAACAATGAGCAGTTCTTC
TRBV7-2,-,-,TRBJ1-2,CASTPKIGYTF,TGTGCCAGCACCCCAAAGATAGGCTACACCTTC
TRBV27,-,-,TRBJ2-1,CASSLSHWGGTSSYNEQFF,TGTGCCAGCAGTTTATCACACTGGGGGGGGACATCCTCCTACAATGAGCAGTTCTTC
TRBV14,-,TRBD2,TRBJ2-7,CASSPGSGRTYEQYF,TGTGCCAGCAGCCCTGGGAGCGGGAGGACCTACGAGCAGTACTTC
TRBV18,once,-,TRBJ2-3,CASSPPRPSDTQYF,TGTGCCAGCTCACCACCCCGCCCATCAGATACGCAGTATTTT
TRBV11-3,-,-,TRBJ2-2,CASSQRTGELFF,TGTGCCAGCAGCCAAAGAACCGGGGAGCTGTTTTTT
TRBV5-8,-,TRBD1,TRBJ1-4,CASSNGQGAKVREKLFF,TGTGCCAGCAGCAACGGACAGGGGGCAAAAGTTAGAGAAAAACTGTTTTTT